The text below deals with one T cell receptor (beta chain). Source study methods: By means of reference gene primer amplification, nucleated cell counts were estimated. Sequencing used immunoSEQ multiplex PCR; TCRdb keeps in-frame clones, though not all of them. The V and J calls and clone size come from that table; D and trimming were worked out from the DNA. The table shows about 73,000 clones, with 89% occurring only once. This sample is drawn from a study of blood T cell repertoires in COVID-19. Study in general: Samples representing acute and convalescent COVID-19 were sourced from the United States, Italy and Spain. PBMCs, B-cell-depleted T cells, or T cells provided the cDNA or gDNA that made up the material.

CDR1 is LNHDA and CDR2 is SQIVND in the germline V gene (reference sequence). CDR3 length: 16 amino acids. With 1 base removed from V and 0 bases from J, the gap between germline ends came to 12 bases. The sample taken for sequencing was peripheral blood. This chain uses TRBV19 with TRBJ1-2; the D gene is possibly TRBD1 (6 bases). This receptor was identified in an elderly man with acute or convalescent COVID-19. CDR3 in DNA: TGTGCCAGTAGTATAGTACAGGGACGGCCTAACTATGGCTACACCTTC. Translation: CASSIVQGRPNYGYTF.